These T cell receptor beta chains were read from a single sample in a study of identical twins. TCRdb reprocessed the 5' RACE reads with MiXCR, giving one entry per CDR3 protein. The sample holds approximately 140,000 distinct CDR3 sequences, under 4.5% seen once. Sample: memory T cells sorted from blood. The receptors derive from a man between 18 and 35 years old in good health. Both conserved end residues are part of each CDR3. The D gene is left open where the match is weak. Some rows mark clone size as missing; the rest say once, few, many or name a class of expanded clone.

TRBV12-3/TRBV12-4	NA	many	TRBJ2-1	TGTGCCAGCGTATTGAATGAGCAGTTCTTC	CASVLNEQFF
TRBV7-6	NA	few	TRBJ1-1	TGTGCCAGCAGCTTAGGGGGTACAGGGAATGGCGCTGAAGCTTTCTTT	CASSLGGTGNGAEAFF
TRBV7-8	NA	many	TRBJ2-5	TGTGCCAGCAGCTTAAATGCCGGGTACGGGGGAGAGACCCAGTACTTC	CASSLNAGYGGETQYF
TRBV6-2/TRBV6-3	NA	NA	TRBJ1-2	TGTGCCAGCCGCCGCGGGGTTGATGGCTACACCTTC	CASRRGVDGYTF
TRBV12-3/TRBV12-4	NA	NA	TRBJ2-1	TGTGCCAGCAGTCCAAGGTGGTCCGACAATGAGCAGTTCTTC	CASSPRWSDNEQFF
TRBV3-1	NA	many	TRBJ2-5	TGTGCCAGCAGCCAAGAAGGTAACCAGGAGACCCAGTACTTC	CASSQEGNQETQYF
TRBV4-2	TRBD1	many	TRBJ2-3	TGTGCCAGCAGCCATGGACAGGGTGCAGATACGCAGTATTTT	CASSHGQGADTQYF
TRBV7-8	NA	many	TRBJ1-3	TGTGCCAGCAGCTTAGATAGGCTAGAAGGAAACACCATATATTTT	CASSLDRLEGNTIYF
TRBV20-1	NA	many	TRBJ1-2	TGCAGTGCTAGAGAATGGACAGTCGCTGGCTACACCTTC	CSAREWTVAGYTF
TRBV14	NA	many	TRBJ2-1	TGTGCCAGCAGCCAAGCGGCGGGCAAGCAGTTCTTC	CASSQAAGKQFF
TRBV7-9	NA	few	TRBJ1-3	TGTGCCAGCAGTTCTGACGGCAATCCTGGAAACACCATATATTTT	CASSSDGNPGNTIYF
TRBV18	TRBD1	many	TRBJ2-7	TGTGCCAGCTCCGACAGGGGGGTCTACGAGCAGTACTTC	CASSDRGVYEQYF
TRBV6-1	TRBD2	many	TRBJ2-1	TGTGCCAGCAGCCCCGACGCGGGACTAGACTACAATGAGCAGTTCTTC	CASSPDAGLDYNEQFF
TRBV5-6	NA	many	TRBJ1-3	TGTGCCAGCAGCGCGATAGGGTTGGCTGGAAACACCATATATTTT	CASSAIGLAGNTIYF
TRBV7-9	NA	many	TRBJ2-1	TGTGCCAGCAGCCCAAACATCCGCCTGTGGAATGAGCAGTTCTTC	CASSPNIRLWNEQFF
TRBV5-1	TRBD2	few	TRBJ2-5	TGCGCCAGCAGCTTGAAGGGACTAGCGGAAGAGACCCAGTACTTC	CASSLKGLAEETQYF
TRBV9	NA	many	TRBJ2-2	TGTGCCAGCAGCGTAGCTGGGAGAAACACCGGGGAGCTGTTTTTT	CASSVAGRNTGELFF
TRBV5-5	NA	many	TRBJ1-4	TGTGCCAGCAGCTTCAAACCCCAGGGTTACCCTAATGAAAAACTGTTTTTT	CASSFKPQGYPNEKLFF
TRBV29-1	NA	many	TRBJ2-5	TGCAGCGTTGAACCCAGGGAGAGTGGAGAGACCCAGTACTTC	CSVEPRESGETQYF
TRBV29-1	TRBD2	many	TRBJ2-7	TGCAGCGTTGAAGTTAGCGGGAGAGGGGGGCAGTACTTC	CSVEVSGRGGQYF
TRBV6-1	TRBD2	NA	TRBJ2-6	TGTGCCAGCACCTTAGCGGGTCGATTCTCTGGGGCCAACGTCCTGACTTTC	CASTLAGRFSGANVLTF
TRBV20-1	TRBD2	many	TRBJ2-3	TGCAGTGCTAGAGATCCCAGCGGGAGGAGGGTAGATACGCAGTATTTT	CSARDPSGRRVDTQYF
TRBV6-5	NA	many	TRBJ2-7	TGTGCCAGCAGTAGGACCGAAAACGAGCAGTACTTC	CASSRTENEQYF
TRBV3-1	NA	many	TRBJ2-1	TGTGCCAGCAGCCAATCCGGACTAACCTACAATGAGCAGTTCTTC	CASSQSGLTYNEQFF
TRBV9	NA	many	TRBJ1-3	TGTGCCAGCAGCGCCTCATGGGGGCTCTCTGGAAACACCATATATTTT	CASSASWGLSGNTIYF
TRBV4-3	NA	many	TRBJ2-7	TGCGCCAGCAGCCATGATAGCGGATCGTACGAGCAGTACTTC	CASSHDSGSYEQYF
TRBV15	TRBD2	many	TRBJ2-1	TGTGCCACCAGCAGACTAGCGGGAGATTACAATGAGCAGTTCTTC	CATSRLAGDYNEQFF
TRBV19	NA	many	TRBJ2-3	TGTGCCAGTAGTAACCCGGGTGGCACAGATACGCAGTATTTT	CASSNPGGTDTQYF
TRBV9	NA	many	TRBJ2-1	TGTGCCAGCAGCGTAGACCAGTCCTCAACCAATGAGCAGTTCTTC	CASSVDQSSTNEQFF
TRBV6-1	NA	NA	TRBJ2-3	TGTGCCAGCAGTGAAGGGGACTGGGGGAGAGATACGCAGTATTTT	CASSEGDWGRDTQYF
TRBV7-9	NA	many	TRBJ2-2	TGTGCCAGCAGCTTAGGCGATTTGGGTAGTCGGACCGGGGAGCTGTTTTTT	CASSLGDLGSRTGELFF
TRBV20-1	TRBD2	many	TRBJ2-7	TGCAGTGTAACGGGAGGGCCCGGCGAGCAGTACTTC	CSVTGGPGEQYF